This T cell receptor beta chain comes out of a study of blood T cell repertoires in COVID-19. For the study at large: Sources were T cells, B-cell-depleted T cells, or PBMCs; the material itself was cDNA or gDNA.

In the original workflow: Estimates of nucleated cell counts were drawn from the amplification of reference gene primers. The data were produced by immunoSEQ multiplex PCR, yet TCRdb's version contains in-frame clones alone and is incomplete. The D gene and trimming were derived from the DNA, and the V and J assignments and clone size from that table. Altogether 210,000 or so clones are present, about 90% being singletons, with the ten largest covering 2.7%. This CDR3 has 14 amino acids. V lost 1 base and J lost 5, with 11 bases in between. CDR1 is LGHDT and CDR2 is YNNKEL in the germline V gene (reference sequence).

The J gene is TRBJ2-5, the V gene TRBV3-1 (or the pseudogene TRBV3-2), with D maybe TRBD1 (5 bases). The sequenced sample was peripheral blood. The receptor was derived from a man aged 30-40 years with COVID-19, enrolled during active disease. The CDR3 loop is CASSQVWQGETQYF. CDR3 in DNA: TGTGCCAGCAGCCAAGTATGGCAGGGTGAGACCCAGTACTTC.